These T cell receptor beta chains were read from a single sample in a study of CD8 T cells in ankylosing spondylitis. TCRdb ran MiXCR on the 5' RACE reads and lists one entry per CDR3 protein. The sample lists fewer than 450,000 distinct CDR3 sequences, more than 15% occurring once. The material sequenced was blood, either unsorted or a sorted T cell fraction (not recorded which). These receptors all come from a male donor with ankylosing spondylitis. Each CDR3 is given with its conserved first and last residue. D genes are given only for firm matches. Clone size is not always given. Where it is, it says once, few, many or a class for expanded clones.

len	abundance	v_gene	j_gene	d_gene	CDR3aa	CDR3nt
15	many	TRBV20-1	TRBJ2-3	-	CSASTLIELTDTQYF	TGCAGTGCTAGTACTCTCATCGAACTCACAGATACGCAGTATTTT
14	-	TRBV4-3	TRBJ2-2	-	CASSQATGSGELFF	TGCGCCAGCAGCCAGGCTACAGGGTCCGGGGAGCTGTTTTTT
14	-	TRBV27	TRBJ1-1	-	CASRGSPASSEAFF	TGTGCCAGCAGGGGATCTCCGGCATCGTCTGAAGCTTTCTTT
14	-	TRBV7-3	TRBJ2-1	TRBD2	CASSLREGLLPQFF	TGTGCCAGCAGCTTAAGGGAGGGACTACTTCCGCAGTTCTTC
14	-	TRBV2	TRBJ2-7	-	CASTPWTASYEQYF	TGTGCCAGCACCCCCTGGACTGCCTCCTACGAGCAGTACTTC
14	few	TRBV11-2	TRBJ2-7	TRBD1	CASRPQDRPYEQYF	TGTGCCAGCAGACCTCAGGACAGGCCGTACGAGCAGTACTTC
15	-	TRBV5-1	TRBJ2-4	-	CASSLGALAKNIQYF	TGCGCCAGCAGCTTGGGGGCCCTAGCCAAAAACATTCAGTACTTC
14	many	TRBV12-3/TRBV12-4	TRBJ1-5	TRBD1	CASSFSGGDQPQHF	TGTGCCAGCAGTTTTTCAGGGGGCGATCAGCCCCAGCATTTT
15	many	TRBV12-3/TRBV12-4	TRBJ1-3	TRBD1	CASSLGQNSGNTIYF	TGTGCCAGCAGTTTGGGACAGAACTCTGGAAACACCATATATTTT
16	-	TRBV18	TRBJ2-5	TRBD2	CASSPVRLADQETQYF	TGTGCCAGCTCACCAGTCCGCCTAGCGGACCAAGAGACCCAGTACTTC
17	-	TRBV7-9	TRBJ2-7	-	CASSLATGRTTPYEQYF	TGTGCCAGCAGCTTAGCGACAGGCAGGACAACCCCCTACGAGCAGTACTTC
15	-	TRBV7-2	TRBJ1-3	-	CASSLVPSSGNTIYF	TGTGCCAGCAGCTTAGTTCCAAGCTCTGGAAACACCATATATTTT
16	-	TRBV3-1	TRBJ2-7	TRBD1	CASSQDRAQGAGEQYF	TGTGCCAGCAGCCAAGATCGGGCACAGGGGGCGGGCGAGCAGTACTTC
18	-	TRBV20-1	TRBJ2-3	TRBD2	CSARDQRGGSASTDTQYF	TGCAGTGCTAGAGATCAGCGGGGGGGCTCGGCTAGCACAGATACGCAGTATTTT
15	-	TRBV7-9	TRBJ1-6	TRBD1	CASSSTTGSNSPLHF	TGTGCCAGCAGCTCAACGACAGGGTCTAATTCACCCCTCCACTTT
13	many	TRBV4-1	TRBJ2-1	TRBD2	CASSQDNLAARFF	TGCGCCAGCAGCCAAGATAACCTAGCGGCCAGATTCTTC
14	many	TRBV27	TRBJ1-5	TRBD1	CASSLGQSNQPQHF	TGTGCCAGCAGTTTGGGACAGAGCAATCAGCCCCAGCATTTT
15	few	TRBV7-3	TRBJ2-2	-	CASSPGLGGTGELFF	TGTGCCAGCAGCCCCGGGCTAGGGGGAACCGGGGAGCTGTTTTTT
16	-	TRBV6-1	TRBJ1-2	TRBD1	CASTPKPGTGGSGYTF	TGTGCCAGCACCCCGAAGCCCGGGACAGGGGGCTCTGGCTACACCTTC
13	few	TRBV12-3/TRBV12-4	TRBJ2-1	TRBD1	CASRSGQNNEQFF	TGTGCCAGCCGTTCGGGACAGAACAATGAGCAGTTCTTC
14	few	TRBV10-3	TRBJ1-1	-	CASAERDGNTEAFF	TGTGCCAGCGCAGAACGGGACGGGAACACTGAAGCTTTCTTT
16	few	TRBV4-2	TRBJ2-5	-	CASSQDGAGTHETQYF	TGTGCCAGCAGCCAAGATGGGGCCGGGACCCATGAGACCCAGTACTTC
13	-	TRBV7-9	TRBJ1-2	-	CASRVLDTTGYTF	TGTGCCAGCAGGGTACTCGACACCACGGGCTACACCTTC
15	few	TRBV2	TRBJ2-5	TRBD2	CASSEGLAGGRTQYF	TGTGCCAGCAGTGAAGGGCTAGCGGGGGGGCGGACCCAGTACTTC
15	-	TRBV30	TRBJ2-7	-	CAWGVPRDRRYEQYF	TGTGCCTGGGGTGTCCCCCGGGACCGCCGCTACGAGCAGTACTTC
15	few	TRBV2	TRBJ1-5	-	CASSEHPDNNQPQHF	TGTGCCAGCAGCGAACATCCCGACAACAATCAGCCCCAGCATTTT
15	-	TRBV20-1	TRBJ1-1	-	CSGHRSGRLNTEAFF	TGCAGCGGGCATCGGTCAGGCCGTCTCAACACTGAAGCTTTCTTT
15	-	TRBV5-1	TRBJ2-1	TRBD2	CASSSWTSGGNEQFF	TGCGCCAGCAGCTCCTGGACTAGCGGGGGCAATGAGCAGTTCTTC
14	few	TRBV3-1	TRBJ2-1	-	CASSQEGWVNEQFF	TGTGCCAGCAGCCAAGAAGGATGGGTCAATGAGCAGTTCTTC
15	few	TRBV2	TRBJ1-1	-	CASSDGDGGNTEAFF	TGTGCCAGCAGTGACGGAGACGGAGGGAACACTGAAGCTTTCTTT
15	many	TRBV12-3/TRBV12-4	TRBJ2-3	-	CASSVRTSSGNTQYF	TGTGCCAGCAGTGTGCGGACCTCCTCGGGGAATACGCAGTATTTT
16	few	TRBV5-1	TRBJ1-1	-	CASSLFDSVMNTEAFF	TGCGCCAGCAGCTTGTTTGACAGCGTAATGAACACTGAAGCTTTCTTT
13	-	TRBV6-4	TRBJ2-7	-	CASIEQGTYEQYF	TGTGCCAGCATCGAACAGGGAACCTACGAGCAGTACTTC
16	once	TRBV5-1	TRBJ2-3	TRBD2	CASSLSVSGGADTQYF	TGCGCCAGCAGCTTGAGTGTTAGCGGGGGGGCAGATACGCAGTATTTT
13	-	TRBV6-1	TRBJ1-4	-	CASRSDGGEKLFF	TGTGCCAGCAGGAGTGACGGGGGTGAAAAACTGTTTTTT
13	few	TRBV5-5	TRBJ1-1	-	CASSFSSYTEAFF	TGTGCCAGCAGCTTCAGTAGTTACACTGAAGCTTTCTTT
16	-	TRBV5-5	TRBJ1-3	-	CASSSEGSHSGNTIYF	TGTGCCAGCAGCTCCGAAGGGAGTCACTCTGGAAACACCATATATTTT
13	-	TRBV20-1	TRBJ2-3	-	CSGRQGTTFAQYF	TGCAGTGGCAGACAGGGGACTACATTTGCGCAGTATTTT
16	few	TRBV30	TRBJ2-1	-	CAWSKLSRGPYNEQFF	TGTGCCTGGAGTAAACTGTCCAGGGGACCTTACAATGAGCAGTTCTTC
12	-	TRBV12-3/TRBV12-4	TRBJ2-7	-	CASSFSRGEQYF	TGTGCCAGCAGTTTTTCCCGGGGAGAGCAGTACTTC
14	many	TRBV24-1	TRBJ2-1	-	CATSDQGRGNEQFF	TGTGCCACCAGTGACCAGGGACGGGGCAATGAGCAGTTCTTC
15	-	TRBV11-1	TRBJ2-5	TRBD1	CASSSGQGKEETQYF	TGTGCCAGCAGCTCGGGACAGGGGAAGGAAGAGACCCAGTACTTC
14	few	TRBV5-4	TRBJ2-7	-	CASSLGYPFYEQYF	TGTGCCAGCAGCTTGGGGTACCCTTTTTACGAGCAGTACTTC
15	-	TRBV6-1	TRBJ2-7	TRBD1	CASSQGQGSNYEQYF	TGTGCCAGCAGTCAAGGACAGGGGTCTAACTACGAGCAGTACTTC
18	-	TRBV28	TRBJ2-7	TRBD1	CASSGPGTGLNYDYEQYF	TGTGCCAGCAGTGGGCCCGGGACAGGGTTGAACTACGACTACGAGCAGTACTTC
16	-	TRBV11-1	TRBJ1-1	TRBD1	CASSLGVDRANTEAFF	TGTGCCAGCAGCTTAGGGGTCGACAGGGCGAACACTGAAGCTTTCTTT